A single T cell receptor beta chain is shown here with its context. The sample is drawn from a study of shared T cell receptors in the human thymus. Profiling relied on immunoSEQ multiplex PCR, and the TCRdb table lists in-frame clones only, not all of them. The sample contains about 660,000 clones, approximately 89% of which appear only once. V dropped 5 bases and J dropped 2; count of bases not matched to a gene: 9. The CDR3 covers 15 residues. Germline loops: CDR1 MDHEN, CDR2 SYDVKM. The same data also went into a second study, on human thymus T cells. Per that study: The study used thymus tissue resected during corrective heart surgery. Related work found strong thymic repertoire overlap between unrelated individuals.

The receptor was derived from a boy younger than two with a congenital heart defect. Sequenced: thymocytes. The V and J genes are TRBV28 and TRBJ2-7, with 7 bases aligning to TRBD2. The chain's CDR3 is CASSRRDYQAYEQYF. DNA for the CDR3: TGTGCCAGCAGTCGGCGGGACTATCAAGCCTACGAGCAGTACTTC. Looking up the rest from reference TRBV28 and TRBJ2-7 gives the full variable domain: DVKVTQSSRYLVKRTGEKVFLECVQDMDHENMFWYRQDPGLGLRLIYFSYDVKMKEKGDIPEGYSVSREKKERFSLILESASTNQTSMYLCASSRRDYQAYEQYFGPGTRLTVT.